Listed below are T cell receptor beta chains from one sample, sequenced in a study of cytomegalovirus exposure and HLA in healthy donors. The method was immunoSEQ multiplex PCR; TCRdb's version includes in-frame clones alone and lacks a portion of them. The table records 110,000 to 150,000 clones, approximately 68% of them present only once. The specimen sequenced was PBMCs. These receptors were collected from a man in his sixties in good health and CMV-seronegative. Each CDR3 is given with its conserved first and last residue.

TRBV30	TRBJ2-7	CAWSPEREQYF
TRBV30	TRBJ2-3	CAASSSGTGEVDTQYF
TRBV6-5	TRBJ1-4	CASSYSGQGDEKLFF
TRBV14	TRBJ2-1	CASSHLSGGYDNEQFF
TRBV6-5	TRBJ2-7	CASSRRQGGEQYF
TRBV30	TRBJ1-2	CAWGGNYGYTF
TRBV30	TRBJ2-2	CAALGGQGTGELFF
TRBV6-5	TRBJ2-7	CASRSDRGGTYEQYF
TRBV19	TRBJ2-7	CASSMVGPGLAGGPYRNEQYF
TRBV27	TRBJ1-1	CASSLVGTREALF
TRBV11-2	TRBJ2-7	CASRDGTGGINEQYF
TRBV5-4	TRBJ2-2	CASSPTGVNTGELFF
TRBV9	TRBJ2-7	CASSVGGTGVYEQYF
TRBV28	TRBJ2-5	CASSGRGTGLQETQYF
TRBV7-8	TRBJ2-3	CASSPRGANTDTQYF
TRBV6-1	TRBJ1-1	CASNQDRAGTEAFF
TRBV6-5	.	CASSEGLAGYEQYF
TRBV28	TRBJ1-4	CASSQTGATNEKLFF
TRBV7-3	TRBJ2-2	CASSEPKRELNGELFF
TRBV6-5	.	CASSYYAGQEYEQYF
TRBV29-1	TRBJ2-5	CSGSGGQETQYF
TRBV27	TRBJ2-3	CASSLYSDSGSTDTQYF
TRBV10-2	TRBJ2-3	CASSDVVMADTQYF
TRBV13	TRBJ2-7	CASSRQGFSYEQYF
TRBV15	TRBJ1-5	CATSREQGNQPQHF
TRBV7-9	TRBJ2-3	CASSSGLAGEVDTQYF
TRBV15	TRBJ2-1	CATSRQLGGTGGNEQFF
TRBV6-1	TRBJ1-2	CASSEGLEGADYGYTF
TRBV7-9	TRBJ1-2	CSSSLTGNYGYTF
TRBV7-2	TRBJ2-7	CASSQQTSGIAYEQYF
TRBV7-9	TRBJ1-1	CSSSLGGFEAFF
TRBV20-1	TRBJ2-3	CSARGGLTQYF
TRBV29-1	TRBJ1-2	CSLGQGGGYTF
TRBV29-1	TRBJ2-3	CSVTPSRTDTQYF
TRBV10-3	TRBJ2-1	CAISQGAGEQFF
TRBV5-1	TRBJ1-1	CASRRGQGGNTEAFF
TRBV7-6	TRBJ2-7	CASSLRGGQGNYEQYF
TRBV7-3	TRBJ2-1	CASSLYGGRAPNEQFF
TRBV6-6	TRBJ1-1	CASSYPSAGSNTEAFF
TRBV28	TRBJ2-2	CASSSPGTPTGELFF